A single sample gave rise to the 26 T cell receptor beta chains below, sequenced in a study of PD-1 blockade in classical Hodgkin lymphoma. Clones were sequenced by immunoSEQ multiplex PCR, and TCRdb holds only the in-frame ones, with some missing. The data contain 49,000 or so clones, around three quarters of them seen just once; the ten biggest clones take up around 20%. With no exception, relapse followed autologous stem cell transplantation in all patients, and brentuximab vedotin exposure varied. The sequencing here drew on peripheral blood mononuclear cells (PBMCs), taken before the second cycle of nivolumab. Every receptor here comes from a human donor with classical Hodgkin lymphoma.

CDR3 sequence: CASSLIPTSYEQYF. The CDR3 DNA reads TGTGCCAGCAGTTTAATCCCGACCTCCTACGAGCAGTACTTC. The rearrangement links TRBV27 to TRBJ2-7; D gene unclear. Trimming cost V 2 bases and J 0 bases, with 8 bases left between them. The CDR3 covers 14 residues. Per germline, CDR1 MNHEY and CDR2 SMNVEV (reference sequence).

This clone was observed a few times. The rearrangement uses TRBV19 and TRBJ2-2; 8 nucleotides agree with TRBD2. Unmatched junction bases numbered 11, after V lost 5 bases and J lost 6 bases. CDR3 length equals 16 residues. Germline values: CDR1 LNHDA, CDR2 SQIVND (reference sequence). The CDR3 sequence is CASSPEAGVVSGELFF. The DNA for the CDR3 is TGTGCCAGTAGTCCCGAAGCGGGAGTGGTGTCCGGGGAGCTGTTTTTT.

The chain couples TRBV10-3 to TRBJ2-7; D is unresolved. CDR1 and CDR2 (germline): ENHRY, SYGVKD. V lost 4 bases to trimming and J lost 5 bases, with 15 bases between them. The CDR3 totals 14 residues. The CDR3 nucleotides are TGTGCCATCAGTGGCGTCGTGACAAACCACGAGCAGTACTTC. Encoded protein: CAISGVVTNHEQYF.

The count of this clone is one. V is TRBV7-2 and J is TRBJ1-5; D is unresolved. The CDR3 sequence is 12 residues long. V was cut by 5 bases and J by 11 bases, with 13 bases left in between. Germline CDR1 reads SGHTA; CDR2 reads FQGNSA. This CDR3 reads CASSLDGLTQHF. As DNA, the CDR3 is TGTGCCAGCAGCCTCGACGGTCTGACCCAGCATTTT.

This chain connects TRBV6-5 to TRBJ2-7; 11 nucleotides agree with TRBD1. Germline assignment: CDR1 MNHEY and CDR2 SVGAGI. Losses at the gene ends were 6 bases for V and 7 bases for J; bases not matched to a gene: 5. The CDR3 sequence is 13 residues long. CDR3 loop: CASSGTGGWEQYF. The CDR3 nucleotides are TGTGCCAGCAGCGGGACAGGGGGTTGGGAGCAGTACTTC.

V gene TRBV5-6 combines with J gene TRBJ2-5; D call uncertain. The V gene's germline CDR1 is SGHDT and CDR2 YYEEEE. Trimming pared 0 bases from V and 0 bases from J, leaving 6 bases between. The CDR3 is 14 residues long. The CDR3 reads CASSLAPYQETQYF. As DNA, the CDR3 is TGTGCCAGCAGCTTGGCACCGTACCAAGAGACCCAGTACTTC.

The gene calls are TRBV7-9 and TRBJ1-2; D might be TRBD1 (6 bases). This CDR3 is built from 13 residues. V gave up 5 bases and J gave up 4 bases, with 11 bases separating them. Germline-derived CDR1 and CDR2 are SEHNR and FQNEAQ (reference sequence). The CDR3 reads CASSQGQTYGYTF. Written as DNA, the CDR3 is TGTGCCAGCAGCCAGGGACAAACCTATGGCTACACCTTC.

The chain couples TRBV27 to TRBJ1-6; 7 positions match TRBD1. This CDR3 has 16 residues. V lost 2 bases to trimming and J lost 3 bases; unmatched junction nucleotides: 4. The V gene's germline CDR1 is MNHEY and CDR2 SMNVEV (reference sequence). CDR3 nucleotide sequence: TGTGCCAGCAGTTTAAAGGGACAGCACTATAATTCACCCCTCCACTTT. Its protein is CASSLKGQHYNSPLHF.

CDR3 protein: CASSPRLAGYEQYF. Here the CDR3 DNA reads TGTGCCAGCAGCCCCCGACTAGCGGGCTACGAGCAGTACTTC. V is TRBV11-2 and J is TRBJ2-7; 10 nucleotides align to TRBD2. V lost 5 bases and J lost 3; bases outside the gene matches: 4. CDR1 is SGHAT, CDR2 FQNNGV, per germline. The CDR3 is 14 amino acids.

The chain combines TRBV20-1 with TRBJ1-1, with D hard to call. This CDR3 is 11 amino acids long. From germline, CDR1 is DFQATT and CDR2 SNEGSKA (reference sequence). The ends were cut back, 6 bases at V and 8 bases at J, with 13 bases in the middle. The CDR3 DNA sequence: TGCAGTGCCCCAACCCCGGCAGAAGCTTTCTTT. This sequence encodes CSAPTPAEAFF.

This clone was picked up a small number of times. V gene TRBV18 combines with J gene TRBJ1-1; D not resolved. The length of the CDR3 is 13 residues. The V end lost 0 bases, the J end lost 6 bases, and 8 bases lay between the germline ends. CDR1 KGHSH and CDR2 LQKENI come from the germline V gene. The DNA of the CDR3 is TGTGCCAGCTCACCACCTGACGGCCCTGAAGCTTTCTTT. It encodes CASSPPDGPEAFF.

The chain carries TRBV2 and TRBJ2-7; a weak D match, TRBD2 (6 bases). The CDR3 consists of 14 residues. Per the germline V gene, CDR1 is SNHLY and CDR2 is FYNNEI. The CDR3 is CSLGGTLSSYEQYF. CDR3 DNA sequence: TGTTCCCTGGGGGGAACCCTCAGCTCCTACGAGCAGTACTTC.

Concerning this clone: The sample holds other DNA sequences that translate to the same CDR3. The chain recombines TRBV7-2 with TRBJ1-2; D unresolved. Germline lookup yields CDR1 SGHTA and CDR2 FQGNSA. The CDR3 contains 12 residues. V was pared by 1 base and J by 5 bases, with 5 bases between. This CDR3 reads CASSLVGYGYTF. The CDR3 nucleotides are TGTGCCAGCAGCTTAGTGGGATATGGCTACACCTTC.

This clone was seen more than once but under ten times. This CDR3 reads CASNPIQGSTGELFF. In DNA form, the CDR3 reads TGTGCCAGCAACCCAATACAGGGAAGCACCGGGGAGCTGTTTTTT. The V gene is TRBV28, the J gene TRBJ2-2, with a weak D call TRBD1 (6 bases). The CDR3 is 15 residues long. The V end was cut by 7 bases, the J end by 4 bases, with 16 bases between. CDR1 is MDHEN, CDR2 SYDVKM, per germline. The whole variable domain, filled in from reference TRBV28 and TRBJ2-2, reads DVKVTQSSRYLVKRTGEKVFLECVQDMDHENMFWYRQDPGLGLRLIYFSYDVKMKEKGDIPEGYSVSREKKERFSLILESASTNQTSMYLCASNPIQGSTGELFFGEGSRLTVL.

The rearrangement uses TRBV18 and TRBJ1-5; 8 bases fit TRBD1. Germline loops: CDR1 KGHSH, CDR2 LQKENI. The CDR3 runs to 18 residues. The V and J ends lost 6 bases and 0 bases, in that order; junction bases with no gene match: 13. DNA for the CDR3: TGTGCCAGCTCTCCAGACAGGGGAAGGGCGTATAGCAATCAGCCCCAGCATTTT. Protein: CASSPDRGRAYSNQPQHF.

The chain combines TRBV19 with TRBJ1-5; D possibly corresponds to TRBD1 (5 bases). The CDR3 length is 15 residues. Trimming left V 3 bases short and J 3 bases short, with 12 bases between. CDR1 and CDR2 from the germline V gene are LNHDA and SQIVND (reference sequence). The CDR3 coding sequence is TGTGCCAGTAGTATTGCGGGACGGTTCAATCAGCCCCAGCATTTT. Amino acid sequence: CASSIAGRFNQPQHF. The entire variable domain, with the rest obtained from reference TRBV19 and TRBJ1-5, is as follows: DGGITQSPKYLFRKEGQNVTLSCEQNLNHDAMYWYRQDPGQGLRLIYYSQIVNDFQKGDIAEGYSVSREKKESFPLTVTSAQKNPTAFYLCASSIAGRFNQPQHFGDGTRLSIL.

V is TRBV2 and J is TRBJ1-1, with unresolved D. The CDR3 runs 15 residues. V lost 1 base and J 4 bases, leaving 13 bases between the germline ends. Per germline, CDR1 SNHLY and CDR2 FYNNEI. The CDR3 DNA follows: TGTGCCAGCAGTGAAGGGGGAGGGCTGAGCACTGAAGCTTTCTTT. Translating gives CASSEGGGLSTEAFF.

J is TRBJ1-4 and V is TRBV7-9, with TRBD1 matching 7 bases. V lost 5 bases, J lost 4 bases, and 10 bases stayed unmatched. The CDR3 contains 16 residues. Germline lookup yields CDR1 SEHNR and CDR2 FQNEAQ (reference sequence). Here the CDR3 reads CASSPQGDSRNEKLFF. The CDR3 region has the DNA TGTGCCAGCAGCCCCCAAGGGGACAGTCGTAATGAAAAACTGTTTTTT. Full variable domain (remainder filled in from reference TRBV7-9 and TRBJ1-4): DTGVSQNPRHKITKRGQNVTFRCDPISEHNRLYWYRQTLGQGPEFLTYFQNEAQLEKSRLLSDRFSAERPKGSFSTLEIQRTEQGDSAMYLCASSPQGDSRNEKLFFGSGTQLSVL.

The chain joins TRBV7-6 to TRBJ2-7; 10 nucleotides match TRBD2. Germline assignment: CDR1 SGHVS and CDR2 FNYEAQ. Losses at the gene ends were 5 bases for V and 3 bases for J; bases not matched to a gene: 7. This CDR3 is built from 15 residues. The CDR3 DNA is TGTGCCAGCAGCGCCCTAAGCGGGGGGGTCTACGAGCAGTACTTC. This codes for CASSALSGGVYEQYF.

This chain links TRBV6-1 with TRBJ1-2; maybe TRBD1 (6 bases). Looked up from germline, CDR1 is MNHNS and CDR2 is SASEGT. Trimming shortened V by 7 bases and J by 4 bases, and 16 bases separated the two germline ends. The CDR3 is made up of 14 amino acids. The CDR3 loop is CASTERGASYGYTF. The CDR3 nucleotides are TGTGCCAGCACCGAAAGGGGGGCGAGCTATGGCTACACCTTC.

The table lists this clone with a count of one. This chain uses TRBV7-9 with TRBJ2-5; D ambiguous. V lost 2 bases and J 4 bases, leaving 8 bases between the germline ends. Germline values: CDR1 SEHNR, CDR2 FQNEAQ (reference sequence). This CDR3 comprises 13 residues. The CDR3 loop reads CASSLSTGETQYF. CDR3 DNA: TGTGCCAGCAGCTTATCGACCGGAGAGACCCAGTACTTC.

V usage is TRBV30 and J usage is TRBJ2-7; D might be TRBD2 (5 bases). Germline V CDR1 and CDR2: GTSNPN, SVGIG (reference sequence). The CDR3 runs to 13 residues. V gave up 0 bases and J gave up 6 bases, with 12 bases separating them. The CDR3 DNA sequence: TGTGCCTGGAGTGTCGGGGATATCGCCGAGCAGTACTTC. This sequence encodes CAWSVGDIAEQYF. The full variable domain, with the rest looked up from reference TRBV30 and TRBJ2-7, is SQTIHQWPATLVQPVGSPLSLECTVEGTSNPNLYWYRQAAGRGLQLLFYSVGIGQISSEVPQNLSASRPQDRQFILSSKKLLLSDSGFYLCAWSVGDIAEQYFGPGTRLTVT.

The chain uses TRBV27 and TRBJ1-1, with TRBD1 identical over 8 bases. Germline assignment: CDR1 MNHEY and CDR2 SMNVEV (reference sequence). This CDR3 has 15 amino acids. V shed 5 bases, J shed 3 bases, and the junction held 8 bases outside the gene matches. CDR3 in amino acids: CASSPQGAGDTEAFF. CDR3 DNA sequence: TGTGCCAGCAGTCCCCAGGGGGCCGGGGACACTGAAGCTTTCTTT.

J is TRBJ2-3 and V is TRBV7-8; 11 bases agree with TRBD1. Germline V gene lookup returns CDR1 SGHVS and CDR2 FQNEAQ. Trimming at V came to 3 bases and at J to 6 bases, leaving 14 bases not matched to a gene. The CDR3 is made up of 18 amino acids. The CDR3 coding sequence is TGTGCCAGCAGCTTGGAAACCGGTCTTGGACAGGGGGCGGATACGCAGTATTTT. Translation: CASSLETGLGQGADTQYF.

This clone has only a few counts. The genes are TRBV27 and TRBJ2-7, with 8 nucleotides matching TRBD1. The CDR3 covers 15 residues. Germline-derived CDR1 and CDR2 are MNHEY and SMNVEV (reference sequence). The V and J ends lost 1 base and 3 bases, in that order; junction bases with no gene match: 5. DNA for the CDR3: TGTGCCAGCAGTTTATTCGGACAGGGCGGCTACGAGCAGTACTTC. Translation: CASSLFGQGGYEQYF.

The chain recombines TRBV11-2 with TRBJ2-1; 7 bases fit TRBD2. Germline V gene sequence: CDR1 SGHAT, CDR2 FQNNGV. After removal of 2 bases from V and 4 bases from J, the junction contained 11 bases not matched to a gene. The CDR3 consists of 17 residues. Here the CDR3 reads CASSLWEGGGKYNEQFF. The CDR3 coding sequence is TGTGCCAGCAGCTTATGGGAGGGAGGTGGAAAGTACAATGAGCAGTTCTTC.